The 10 T cell receptor beta chains below all came from one sample that was sequenced in a study of T cell responses to AZD1222 COVID-19 vaccine. TCRdb's table, derived via immunoSEQ multiplex PCR, lists solely in-frame clones and lacks some. The sample records about 200,000 clones, just over 90% being singletons. The specimen comprised peripheral blood, sampled 28 days after the second dose of the MenACWY control vaccine. The receptors come from an adult who received the MenACWY meningococcal vaccine as a control.

The chain employs TRBV19 and TRBJ1-3; D is perhaps TRBD1 (5 bases). V was trimmed by 5 bases and J by 3 bases, leaving 8 bases between them. CDR1 is LNHDA, CDR2 SQIVND, per germline (reference sequence). This CDR3 has 13 amino acids. The CDR3, as DNA: TGTGCCAGTAGTGACAGATTTGGAAACACCATATATTTT. Amino acid sequence: CASSDRFGNTIYF.

V and J are TRBV28 and TRBJ2-2; D perhaps matches TRBD2 (7 bases). CDR1 and CDR2 from the germline V gene are MDHEN and SYDVKM. Trimming stripped 8 bases from V and 7 bases from J, with 14 bases between. This CDR3 is built from 13 residues. CDR3 sequence reads: CASDRGAGGELFF. CDR3 bases: TGTGCCAGCGACCGGGGGGCGGGCGGGGAGCTGTTTTTT.

The chain combines TRBV21-1 with TRBJ2-7; TRBD1, the table's D call, lacks a check against the DNA. TRBV21-1 is described as a pseudogene. There are 16 residues in the CDR3. The CDR3 DNA follows: TGTGCCAGAGAACAGGACGCAAACACGAGCTCCTACGAGCAGTACTTC. Translation: CAREQDANTSSYEQYF.

The gene calls are TRBV7-2 and TRBJ1-1; weak D call: TRBD1 (6 bases). CDR1 is SGHTA and CDR2 is FQGNSA in the germline V gene. The CDR3 has 15 amino acids. V gave up 2 bases and J gave up 1 base, with 11 bases separating them. As DNA, the CDR3 is TGTGCCAGCAGCTTACAGGGGTTTTCGAACACTGAAGCTTTCTTT. Protein sequence: CASSLQGFSNTEAFF.

The chain joins TRBV5-1 to TRBJ1-3; D is undetermined. Germline values: CDR1 SGHRS, CDR2 YFSETQ. The CDR3 is 16 residues long. Between the trimmed V and J ends, which lost 0 bases and 4 bases, there was a span of 14 bases. The CDR3 DNA follows: TGCGCCAGCAGCTTGGCCGGTGTAGGGTTCGGAAACACCATATATTTT. It translates to CASSLAGVGFGNTIYF.

The rearrangement links TRBV18 to TRBJ1-2; D might be TRBD1 (5 bases). Per the germline V gene, CDR1 is KGHSH and CDR2 is LQKENI. This CDR3 region has 16 residues. The germline V and J ends were trimmed by 5 bases and 8 bases, with 24 bases remaining between them. The chain's CDR3 is CASSSRDPQRGGGYTF. CDR3 DNA: TGTGCCAGCTCAAGCCGGGACCCGCAAAGGGGAGGAGGCTACACCTTC. Supplemented by reference TRBV18 and TRBJ1-2, the full variable domain reads NAGVMQNPRHLVRRRGQEARLRCSPMKGHSHVYWYRQLPEEGLKFMVYLQKENIIDESGMPKERFSAEFPKEGPSILRIQQVVRGDSAAYFCASSSRDPQRGGGYTFGSGTRLTVV.

The table lists this clone with a few counts. The chain is built from TRBV19 and TRBJ2-7; maybe TRBD2 (5 bases). V was clipped by 10 bases and J by 5 bases, with 18 bases between them. The CDR3 loop spans 13 amino acids. Germline CDR1 is LNHDA and CDR2 is SQIVND (reference sequence). The CDR3 spells CATRRAALDEQYF. The CDR3 DNA reads as TGTGCCACCCGGCGGGCTGCCTTAGACGAGCAGTACTTC.

The DNA of the CDR3 is TGTGCCACCAGTGGTAACGGGAGAAGCAATCAGCCCCAGCATTTT. Residues: CATSGNGRSNQPQHF. The chain has TRBV24-1 and TRBJ1-5, with D unclear. Trimming removed 5 bases from V and 1 base from J, with 11 bases in between. Germline V CDR1 and CDR2: KGHDR, SFDVKD. CDR3 length: 15 amino acids.

The chain combines TRBV24-1 with TRBJ2-2, with a tentative D call TRBD1 (5 bases). Germline V gene lookup returns CDR1 KGHDR and CDR2 SFDVKD. CDR3 length: 17 amino acids. Trimming pared 3 bases from V and 1 base from J, leaving 14 bases between. The chain's CDR3 is CATSDPGHGQNTGELFF. The CDR3 DNA follows: TGTGCCACCAGTGATCCAGGGCATGGACAGAACACCGGGGAGCTGTTTTTT.

V gene TRBV2 combines with J gene TRBJ2-1; 7 bases are shared with TRBD2. Per the germline V gene, CDR1 is SNHLY and CDR2 is FYNNEI. With V trimmed by 4 bases and J by 5 bases, 5 bases remained unmatched. The CDR3 consists of 14 residues. DNA of the CDR3: TGTGCCAGCAGTGTTTCCCTAGCGGACAATGAGCAGTTCTTC. Residues: CASSVSLADNEQFF.